The rows below give T cell receptor beta chains drawn from one sample of a study of cytomegalovirus exposure and HLA in healthy donors. Assay used: immunoSEQ multiplex PCR; TCRdb lists only in-frame clones, some missing. The sample holds approximately 150,000 clones. The sequenced sample consisted of PBMCs. The source is a woman aged 40-49 years in good health and CMV-seronegative. CDR3s include the opening cysteine and the closing phenylalanine or tryptophan. Fields, in order: J gene, V gene, D gene, CDR3 protein, CDR3 DNA. The D gene is left open where the match is weak.

TRBJ1-1	TRBV7-2	NA	CASSVGQSSTEAFF	TGTGCCAGCAGCGTCGGACAGTCCAGCACTGAAGCTTTCTTT
TRBJ1-4	TRBV5-1	NA	CASSLGRGFPRNEKLFF	TGCGCCAGCAGCTTGGGCAGGGGCTTTCCCCGAAATGAAAAACTGTTTTTT
TRBJ1-1	TRBV9	TRBD1	CASSSRTGRDRGTEAFF	TGTGCCAGCAGCTCTAGGACAGGGCGAGATCGAGGCACTGAAGCTTTCTTT
TRBJ1-1	TRBV2	NA	CASSPRGWVTEAFF	TGTGCCAGCAGCCCTCGAGGGTGGGTAACTGAAGCTTTCTTT
TRBJ2-5	TRBV5-6	TRBD2	CASSRLAGEETQYF	TGTGCCAGCAGTAGACTAGCGGGGGAAGAGACCCAGTACTTC
TRBJ2-1	TRBV15	TRBD2	CATSRDREGLGQFF	TGTGCCACCAGCAGAGATCGGGAGGGTTTGGGGCAGTTCTTC
TRBJ2-3	TRBV27	NA	CASSLWGAGARNTQYF	TGTGCCAGCAGTTTGTGGGGCGCAGGGGCAAGGAATACGCAGTATTTT
TRBJ1-6	TRBV4-2	NA	CASSQDKSRGHSPLHF	TGTGCCAGCAGCCAAGATAAGAGTAGGGGTCATTCACCCCTCCACTTT
TRBJ1-4	TRBV4-3	NA	CASSQDSGDNEKLFF	TGCGCCAGCAGCCAAGATTCAGGGGATAATGAAAAACTGTTTTTT
TRBJ1-5	TRBV10-3	NA	CAISGQDNQPQHF	TGTGCCATCAGTGGACAAGACAATCAGCCCCAGCATTTT
TRBJ2-5	TRBV5-1	NA	CASSLGGGGQETQYF	TGCGCCAGCAGCTTGGGGGGAGGAGGGCAAGAGACCCAGTACTTC
TRBJ2-2	TRBV4-3	TRBD2	CASSPPLGGGGTGELFF	TGCGCCAGCAGCCCCCCCTTAGGCGGGGGAGGCACCGGGGAGCTGTTTTTT
TRBJ1-5	TRBV10-1	NA	CASVWARDNQPQHF	TGCGCCAGCGTTTGGGCCAGGGACAATCAGCCCCAGCATTTT
TRBJ2-1	TRBV7-3	NA	CASSPRIYNEQFF	TGTGCCAGCAGCCCCAGGATCTACAATGAGCAGTTCTTC
TRBJ1-5	TRBV6-1	NA	CASLAGGNQPQHF	TGTGCCAGCCTTGCAGGGGGCAATCAGCCCCAGCATTTT
TRBJ2-3	TRBV7-3	TRBD2	CASSTSGTSGLPRTQYF	TGTGCCAGCAGCACCTCCGGGACTAGCGGGCTTCCCCGTACGCAGTATTTT
TRBJ2-5	TRBV7-6	NA	CASSLGGSLAGTQYF	TGTGCCAGCAGCTTAGGAGGTAGCCTGGCGGGAACCCAGTACTTC
TRBJ1-1	TRBV28	TRBD1	CASSLSTGGNTEAFF	TGTGCCAGCAGTTTATCGACAGGGGGGAACACTGAAGCTTTCTTT
TRBJ1-4	TRBV29-1	TRBD1	CSVARTGTGLFF	TGCAGCGTTGCCCGGACAGGGACAGGTCTGTTTTTT
TRBJ1-1	TRBV7-3	TRBD1	CASSAGTGIPFF	TGTGCCAGCAGCGCCGGGACAGGGATCCCTTTCTTT